This TCR beta chain is from a study of T cells expressing NK-cell markers. Study results and caveats: The CD3+CD56-NKG2C+ fraction of a handful of donors was also led by these clonotypes. Among CD8+ T cells from five or six donors, dominant NKG2C+ clonotypes accounted for about 1.0-7.5%.

Worth noting for this clonotype: Its matching antigen is unknown.

5'RACE template switching with UMIs generated TCR beta cDNA. Each CDR3 protein gets one entry in TCRdb, which reprocessed the 5' RACE reads and gives no DNA. The data include 550,000 or so distinct CDR3 sequences; the top ten clones carry approximately 4%. Germline lookup yields CDR1 MDHEN and CDR2 SYDVKM. The CDR3 consists of 15 residues. The clonotype was recovered from a man aged 18 to 30 in good health. This chain uses TRBV28 with TRBJ2-2; with no DNA, the TCRdb D assignment of TRBD1 cannot be verified. Sequencing input: blood T cells: a sorted CD56 or NKG2C T cell subset, CD4+ or CD8+ T cells, or bulk PBMC T cells (not recorded which). The CDR3: CASSLGQGAAGELFF. Drawing the rest from reference TRBV28 and TRBJ2-2, the complete variable domain is DVKVTQSSRYLVKRTGEKVFLECVQDMDHENMFWYRQDPGLGLRLIYFSYDVKMKEKGDIPEGYSVSREKKERFSLILESASTNQTSMYLCASSLGQGAAGELFFGEGSRLTVL.